One sample yielded the 2 T cell receptor beta chains listed below, sequenced in a study of T-cell memory formation after mild COVID-19. TCRdb recomputed calls from the 5' RACE reads with MiXCR, one row per CDR3 protein. The profile shows 400,000 to 550,000 distinct CDR3 sequences, approximately 23% of them singletons. What was sequenced was PBMCs or a T cell subset sorted from them (not recorded which). These receptors were taken from an adult woman who had mild COVID-19 (a few samples of this study predate the infection). Cell type and time point are not known.

This clonotype occurred a few times. The rearrangement uses TRBV6-5 and TRBJ1-1; no firm D call. CDR1 is MNHEY, CDR2 SVGAGI, per germline. Trimming left V 6 bases short and J 3 bases short, with 17 bases between. This CDR3 has 15 amino acids. The CDR3 loop reads CASSSYGSSHTEAFF. CDR3 in DNA: TGTGCCAGCAGCTCGTATGGGAGTTCTCACACTGAAGCTTTCTTT.

The chain recombines TRBV2 with TRBJ2-7; 8 bases line up with TRBD2. Germline CDR1 SNHLY, CDR2 FYNNEI. The J segment lost 0 bases and the V segment lost 4 bases, leaving 2 bases of the junction unmatched. The CDR3 is 14 amino acids. CDR3 in DNA: TGTGCCAGCAGTGGAGCGGGGGCCTCCTACGAGCAGTACTTC. Its translation is CASSGAGASYEQYF.